Listed below are T cell receptor beta chains from one sample, sequenced in a study of blood T cell repertoires in COVID-19. TCRdb's table, derived via immunoSEQ multiplex PCR, lists solely in-frame clones and lacks some. The sample includes approximately 36,000 clones, around four fifths of them seen just once. The specimen was peripheral blood. The receptors shown here come from a man aged 55 to 70 with COVID-19, enrolled during active disease. Both conserved end residues are part of each CDR3. Fields, in order: clone size, D gene, V gene, J gene, CDR3 DNA, CDR3 protein. The D gene is left open where the match is weak. A row's size may be missing; if present it is once, few, many or a size class.

abundance: .
d_gene: .
v_gene: TRBV7-8
j_gene: TRBJ1-1
CDR3nt: TGTGCCAGCAGCCTGGACAGAAAAGCTTTCTTT
CDR3aa: CASSLDRKAFF

abundance: few
d_gene: .
v_gene: TRBV7-3
j_gene: TRBJ1-5
CDR3nt: TGTGCCAGCAGCTTCGGTCCCTATCAGCCCCAGCATTTT
CDR3aa: CASSFGPYQPQHF

abundance: once
d_gene: TRBD1
v_gene: TRBV10-1
j_gene: TRBJ2-2
CDR3nt: TGCGCCAGCAGTGCCGTCGGGACAGGGGGAATCGGGGAGCTGTTTTTT
CDR3aa: CASSAVGTGGIGELFF

abundance: .
d_gene: .
v_gene: TRBV3-1/TRBV3-2
j_gene: TRBJ2-2
CDR3nt: TGTGCCAGCAGCGGGAGCACCGGGGAGCTGTTTTTT
CDR3aa: CASSGSTGELFF

abundance: .
d_gene: TRBD1
v_gene: TRBV15
j_gene: TRBJ1-5
CDR3nt: TGTGCCACCAGCAGAGATCGAGGACAGGGTAATCAGCCCCAGCATTTT
CDR3aa: CATSRDRGQGNQPQHF

abundance: .
d_gene: .
v_gene: TRBV30
j_gene: TRBJ1-5
CDR3nt: TGTGCCTGGAGTTACAGGGAGATGAAGCCCCAGCATTTT
CDR3aa: CAWSYREMKPQHF

abundance: .
d_gene: TRBD1
v_gene: TRBV29-1
j_gene: TRBJ2-6
CDR3nt: TGCAGCGTAGGGACAGGGGTCAGCTCTGGGGCCAACGTCCTGACTTTC
CDR3aa: CSVGTGVSSGANVLTF

abundance: .
d_gene: .
v_gene: TRBV11-2
j_gene: TRBJ2-2
CDR3nt: TGTGCCAGCAGCTTAGAGGGTGTGGGAGCCGGGGAGCTGTTTTTT
CDR3aa: CASSLEGVGAGELFF

abundance: .
d_gene: TRBD1
v_gene: TRBV3-1/TRBV3-2
j_gene: TRBJ2-2
CDR3nt: TGTGCCAGCAGCCCAACAGGGGACCTGTCGGGCACCGGGGAGCTGTTTTTT
CDR3aa: CASSPTGDLSGTGELFF

abundance: .
d_gene: .
v_gene: TRBV15
j_gene: TRBJ1-2
CDR3nt: TGTGCCACCAGCAGACCCGACAGTCCCTATGGCTACACCTTC
CDR3aa: CATSRPDSPYGYTF

abundance: .
d_gene: .
v_gene: TRBV21-1
j_gene: TRBJ2-7
CDR3nt: TGTGCCAGCAGCAAAGCGCGCTACGAGCAGTACTTC
CDR3aa: CASSKARYEQYF

abundance: .
d_gene: TRBD1
v_gene: TRBV11-2
j_gene: TRBJ1-1
CDR3nt: TGTGCCAGCAGCTTCGGACAGGCCAACACTGAAGCTTTCTTT
CDR3aa: CASSFGQANTEAFF

abundance: once
d_gene: TRBD2
v_gene: TRBV5-1
j_gene: TRBJ2-7
CDR3nt: TGCGCCAGCAGCTTGAATAGGCTAGCGGGAGACGAGCAGTACTTC
CDR3aa: CASSLNRLAGDEQYF

abundance: .
d_gene: .
v_gene: TRBV5-1
j_gene: TRBJ2-6
CDR3nt: TGCGCCAGCAGTCCGGGACACACTAGCTCTGGGGCCAACGTCCTGACTTTC
CDR3aa: CASSPGHTSSGANVLTF

abundance: .
d_gene: .
v_gene: TRBV27
j_gene: TRBJ1-1
CDR3nt: TGTGCCAGCAGTCTAAGACAGGTCTCTGAAGCTTTCTTT
CDR3aa: CASSLRQVSEAFF

abundance: .
d_gene: TRBD1
v_gene: TRBV3-1/TRBV3-2
j_gene: TRBJ1-2
CDR3nt: TGTGCCAGCAACTACAGGGGGCGTACTTATGGCTACACCTTC
CDR3aa: CASNYRGRTYGYTF

abundance: .
d_gene: TRBD1
v_gene: TRBV7-9
j_gene: TRBJ1-2
CDR3nt: TGTGCCAGCAGCTTAGTTGAGGGGGCGCGGGGCTACACCTTC
CDR3aa: CASSLVEGARGYTF

abundance: .
d_gene: .
v_gene: TRBV18
j_gene: TRBJ1-3
CDR3nt: TGTGCCAGCTCACTACAACCCGGGGGGCGCGAAGGAAACACCATATATTTT
CDR3aa: CASSLQPGGREGNTIYF

abundance: .
d_gene: TRBD2
v_gene: TRBV18
j_gene: TRBJ2-1
CDR3nt: TGTGCCAGCTCACTAGCGGGAGGAGCGAATGAGCAGTTCTTC
CDR3aa: CASSLAGGANEQFF

abundance: .
d_gene: .
v_gene: TRBV18
j_gene: TRBJ1-2
CDR3nt: TGTGCCAGCTCACCCGATGTAGCCGGGGGCTACACCTTC
CDR3aa: CASSPDVAGGYTF

abundance: .
d_gene: .
v_gene: TRBV12-3/TRBV12-4
j_gene: TRBJ2-7
CDR3nt: TGTGCCAGCAGCCTCAGTCTCAGCTACGAGCAGTACTTC
CDR3aa: CASSLSLSYEQYF

abundance: .
d_gene: .
v_gene: TRBV4-1
j_gene: TRBJ1-4
CDR3nt: TGCGCCAGCAGCCAAGACGATGAAAAACTGTTTTTT
CDR3aa: CASSQDDEKLFF

abundance: .
d_gene: TRBD1
v_gene: TRBV2
j_gene: TRBJ2-5
CDR3nt: TGTGCCAGCGGAAAGGACAGGCCGGCGACCCAGTACTTC
CDR3aa: CASGKDRPATQYF

abundance: .
d_gene: .
v_gene: TRBV30
j_gene: TRBJ1-6
CDR3nt: TGTGCCTGGATCAACAGGTTAAACAATTCACCCCTCCACTTT
CDR3aa: CAWINRLNNSPLHF

abundance: few
d_gene: .
v_gene: TRBV3-1/TRBV3-2
j_gene: TRBJ2-2
CDR3nt: TGTGCCAGCAGCCAAGCGCCGGACACCGGGGAGCTGTTTTTT
CDR3aa: CASSQAPDTGELFF

abundance: few
d_gene: TRBD1
v_gene: TRBV7-6
j_gene: TRBJ2-1
CDR3nt: TGTGCCAGCAGCCGACAGGGCCTCTCCTACAATGAGCAGTTCTTC
CDR3aa: CASSRQGLSYNEQFF

abundance: .
d_gene: .
v_gene: TRBV20-1
j_gene: TRBJ1-3
CDR3nt: TGCAGTGCTAGAGATGAGGGCCTATATTTT
CDR3aa: CSARDEGLYF

abundance: .
d_gene: TRBD1
v_gene: TRBV5-1
j_gene: TRBJ1-5
CDR3nt: TGCGCCAGCAGCCCCGACAGGGGAAATCAGCCCCAGCATTTT
CDR3aa: CASSPDRGNQPQHF

abundance: .
d_gene: TRBD1
v_gene: TRBV19
j_gene: TRBJ1-5
CDR3nt: TGTGCCAGTAGTATAGTGGGGACAGGGGCTAGCAATCAGCCCCAGCATTTT
CDR3aa: CASSIVGTGASNQPQHF

abundance: .
d_gene: .
v_gene: TRBV7-9
j_gene: TRBJ1-5
CDR3nt: TGTGCCAGCAGTCCTACGGGGGAAGGGGAGAGGCAGCCCCAGCATTTT
CDR3aa: CASSPTGEGERQPQHF

abundance: .
d_gene: .
v_gene: TRBV10-2
j_gene: TRBJ2-7
CDR3nt: TGCGCCAGCACAGTAGACAGGCCAGGCGAGCAGTACTTC
CDR3aa: CASTVDRPGEQYF

abundance: .
d_gene: TRBD2
v_gene: TRBV6-5
j_gene: TRBJ2-1
CDR3nt: TGTGCCAGCAGGATAACTAGCGGGAGCTACAATGAGCAGTTCTTC
CDR3aa: CASRITSGSYNEQFF

abundance: once
d_gene: TRBD1
v_gene: TRBV5-4
j_gene: TRBJ1-1
CDR3nt: TGTGCCAGCAGCTTGGCGGCAGGGGGCTTGAACACTGAAGCTTTCTTT
CDR3aa: CASSLAAGGLNTEAFF

abundance: .
d_gene: .
v_gene: TRBV30
j_gene: TRBJ1-5
CDR3nt: TGTGCCTGGAGTACTGTATCAGGGGGCAATCAGCCCCAGCATTTT
CDR3aa: CAWSTVSGGNQPQHF

abundance: .
d_gene: .
v_gene: TRBV5-8
j_gene: TRBJ1-6
CDR3nt: TGTGCCAGCAGTCGGCAGGGCTATAATTCACCCCTCCACTTT
CDR3aa: CASSRQGYNSPLHF

abundance: .
d_gene: TRBD1
v_gene: TRBV19
j_gene: TRBJ1-5
CDR3nt: TGTGCCAGTAGTATTAACCCGGGACAGAATCAGCCCCAGCATTTT
CDR3aa: CASSINPGQNQPQHF

abundance: .
d_gene: .
v_gene: TRBV28
j_gene: TRBJ1-4
CDR3nt: TGTGCCAGCAGTATCCATGCAACTAATGAAAAACTGTTTTTT
CDR3aa: CASSIHATNEKLFF

abundance: .
d_gene: .
v_gene: TRBV11-2
j_gene: TRBJ1-1
CDR3nt: TGTGCCAGCAGCTTAGGCGCGGCGAACACTGAAGCTTTCTTT
CDR3aa: CASSLGAANTEAFF

abundance: .
d_gene: TRBD1
v_gene: TRBV30
j_gene: TRBJ1-4
CDR3nt: TGTGCCTGGGGGACAGGCAGTAAACTGTTTTTT
CDR3aa: CAWGTGSKLFF

abundance: .
d_gene: TRBD1
v_gene: TRBV5-4
j_gene: TRBJ1-1
CDR3nt: TGTGCCAGCAGCTTGGCTCCGGGACAGGGCAACACTGAAGCTTTCTTT
CDR3aa: CASSLAPGQGNTEAFF

abundance: .
d_gene: TRBD1
v_gene: TRBV10-3
j_gene: TRBJ1-3
CDR3nt: TGTGCCATCGGGGACAGGGCTGGAAACACCATATATTTT
CDR3aa: CAIGDRAGNTIYF